This TCR beta chain was retrieved from a study of cytomegalovirus exposure and HLA in healthy donors. Findings of the study overall: It was taken for granted in presence/absence analyses that sequencing depth across donors was roughly uniform.

PCR employed 60 Vbeta and 13 Jbeta primers. Measured with immunoSEQ multiplex PCR; TCRdb has only the in-frame clones, and not every one. The sample carries under 130,000 clones, under 85% recorded once. On this clone itself: Its antigen is still unknown.

V shed 3 bases, J shed 0 bases, and the junction held 10 bases outside the gene matches. The CDR3 is 18 residues long. Germline CDR1 reads SGDLS; CDR2 reads YYNGEE. The sample comprised PBMCs. The clonotype comes from a man in his fifties in good health and CMV-seropositive. The chain links TRBV9 to TRBJ2-3, with 10 nucleotides matching TRBD2. CDR3 amino acids: CASSAGGTSDSSTDTQYF. The CDR3 nucleotides are TGTGCCAGCAGCGCTGGGGGGACTAGCGACTCTAGCACAGATACGCAGTATTTT.